This record covers a single TCR beta chain. This record comes from a study of blood T cell repertoires in COVID-19. Overall study context: COVID-19 samples collected from the United States, Italy and Spain covered acute and convalescent phases. Sample material is recorded as cDNA or gDNA derived from T cells, B-cell-depleted T cells, or PBMCs.

In the source study's methods: Researchers report that nucleated cell counts were estimated from reference gene primer amplification. Here immunoSEQ multiplex PCR was the method, and the copy in TCRdb shows in-frame clones only, minus some. The DNA gave D and trimming, while V, J and clone size come from that table. The top ten hold around 1.8% of the sample, which has more than 200,000 clones, around 88% seen once. The V end lost 3 bases, the J end lost 4 bases, and 13 bases lay between the germline ends. Per the germline V gene, CDR1 is GTSNPN and CDR2 is SVGIG (reference sequence). This CDR3 is 14 amino acids long.

The clonotype was recovered from a man in his thirties or forties with active or convalescent COVID-19. The chain is built from TRBV30 and TRBJ2-1; possibly TRBD1 for D (5 bases). Sequencing was done on a sample of peripheral blood. The CDR3 DNA reads TGTGCCTGGAGACCGAAGGGGCGTTACAATGAGCAGTTCTTC. Translating it yields CAWRPKGRYNEQFF.